Listed here is a single T cell receptor (beta chain). Original methodology: Quantification of nucleated cells was approximated via reference gene primer amplification. Clones were read by immunoSEQ multiplex PCR, and TCRdb kept only the in-frame ones, dropping some. From that table come the V and J calls and clone size; the DNA was used to work out D and trimming. There are under 500,000 clones in the sample; approximately 90% occur only once, and approximately 4.5% lies in the top ten. The sample is drawn from a study of blood T cell repertoires in COVID-19. On the study more broadly: From T cells, B-cell-depleted T cells, or PBMCs came the material, which was cDNA or gDNA.

From germline, CDR1 is MGHRA and CDR2 YSYEKL. The V and J ends lost 2 bases and 6 bases respectively, with 23 bases between them. This CDR3 is built from 18 residues. The rearrangement links TRBV4-1 to TRBJ2-1; D possibly corresponds to TRBD1 (7 bases). The sample consisted of peripheral blood. This receptor was obtained from a woman younger than 45 with acute or convalescent COVID-19. The CDR3: CASSQQSGGLRRRNEQFF. The CDR3 DNA sequence: TGCGCCAGCAGCCAACAGTCAGGGGGGCTCCGCCGGCGCAATGAGCAGTTCTTC.